These 31 T cell receptor beta chains were all obtained from the same sample, sequenced in a study of blood T cell repertoires in COVID-19. The method was immunoSEQ multiplex PCR; TCRdb's version includes in-frame clones alone and lacks a portion of them. In the table there are about 52,000 clones, more than 80% of which are singletons. The sample comprised peripheral blood. The receptor source for this set is a human donor in a cohort sampled during active COVID-19.

This chain connects TRBV5-1 to TRBJ2-5; 13 bases agree with TRBD2. Trimming took 3 bases from V and 4 from J; bases not matched to a gene: 3. CDR3 length: 15 residues. CDR1 is SGHRS, CDR2 YFSETQ, per germline. The CDR3 loop reads CASSWTSGRGETQYF. The CDR3 DNA reads as TGCGCCAGCAGCTGGACTAGCGGGAGAGGAGAGACCCAGTACTTC.

This clone rates as large. The chain links TRBV10-3 to TRBJ1-2; the D is unclear. CDR1 and CDR2 from the germline V gene are ENHRY and SYGVKD. The CDR3 length is 15 residues. Trimming took off 1 base at V and 3 bases at J, with 12 bases between the two ends. CDR3 protein: CAISELRQVDYGYTF. CDR3 coding DNA: TGTGCCATCAGTGAGTTAAGGCAGGTTGACTATGGCTACACCTTC.

The chain recombines TRBV18 with TRBJ1-1; D not certain. This CDR3 spans 12 amino acids. Trimming stripped 4 bases from V and 4 bases from J, with 7 bases between. CDR1 is KGHSH and CDR2 is LQKENI in the germline V gene. In DNA form, the CDR3 reads TGTGCCAGCTCACGACGCGGCACTGAAGCTTTCTTT. It yields the protein CASSRRGTEAFF.

This sequence joins TRBV27 and TRBJ2-7; the D is unclear. Germline CDR1 and CDR2: MNHEY and SMNVEV (reference sequence). V was pared by 2 bases and J by 0 bases, with 11 bases between. This CDR3 has 15 amino acids. The CDR3 DNA is TGTGCCAGCAGTTTAGGCCCACCCAACTCCTACGAGCAGTACTTC. It is translated as CASSLGPPNSYEQYF.

The CDR3 nucleotides read TGTGCCACCCGTAGTATGGGACACGGAGAAGCTTTCTTT. Translation gives CATRSMGHGEAFF. The chain is built from TRBV19 and TRBJ1-1, with a tentative D call TRBD1 (6 bases). Trimming removed 10 bases at V and 8 bases at J, with 20 bases between. CDR1 is LNHDA, CDR2 SQIVND, per germline (reference sequence). This CDR3 region has 13 residues.

The chain employs TRBV18 and TRBJ2-1; TRBD1 aligns across 12 bases. The V segment lost 4 bases and the J segment 7 bases; nucleotides outside the gene matches: 5. The germline V gene has CDR1 KGHSH and CDR2 LQKENI. The CDR3 runs 15 residues. The CDR3 bases are TGTGCCAGCTCACAGGGACAGGGGGCGAGGAATGAGCAGTTCTTC. Translated, it gives CASSQGQGARNEQFF.

The chain has TRBV27 and TRBJ2-3, with D possibly being TRBD2 (6 bases). Germline loops: CDR1 MNHEY, CDR2 SMNVEV (reference sequence). V dropped 3 bases and J dropped 5 bases, with 15 bases sitting between them. CDR3 length: 15 amino acids. Here the CDR3 DNA reads TGTGCCAGCAGTTTTAGCTGGGACTCAGTAGATACGCAGTATTTT. Residues: CASSFSWDSVDTQYF.

This clone was counted once. Sequence at one end of the junction differs from germline and may be a read error. V usage is TRBV7-8 and J usage is TRBJ1-3; 7 bases agree with TRBD1. Germline V gives CDR1 SGHVS, CDR2 FQNEAQ. The CDR3 runs to 16 residues. Here the CDR3 DNA reads TGTGCCAGCAGCTTACAGACAGGGAACTCTGGAAACGCCATATATTTT. Its translation is CASSLQTGNSGNAIYF.

The chain has TRBV3-1 (or the pseudogene TRBV3-2) and TRBJ2-1; 7 nucleotides agree with TRBD2. Germline V lookup: CDR1 LGHDT, CDR2 YNNKEL (reference sequence). There are 15 residues in the CDR3. Unmatched junction bases numbered 4, after V lost 0 bases and J lost 5 bases. For the CDR3, the DNA is TGTGCCAGCAGCCAAGACCGGGGAGGGGACAATGAGCAGTTCTTC. Protein product: CASSQDRGGDNEQFF.

About this clone: Other DNA sequences in this sample translate to the same CDR3. V and J are TRBV5-4 and TRBJ2-7, with 10 bases matching TRBD1. Losses at the gene ends were 5 bases for V and 2 bases for J; bases not matched to a gene: 7. Germline CDR1 SGHNT, CDR2 YYREEE (reference sequence). This CDR3 has 15 amino acids. CDR3 bases: TGTGCCAGCAGTCTTCCGGGACAGGGGACCTACGAGCAGTACTTC. Protein sequence: CASSLPGQGTYEQYF.

This rearrangement joins TRBV3-1 (or the pseudogene TRBV3-2) to TRBJ1-4, with 7 bases fitting TRBD1. The CDR3 totals 14 residues. The V segment lost 3 bases and the J segment 6 bases; nucleotides outside the gene matches: 4. Germline V gene sequence: CDR1 LGHDT, CDR2 YNNKEL (reference sequence). The CDR3 bases are TGTGCCAGCAGCCACAGGGGGACGGATGAAAAACTGTTTTTT. Protein: CASSHRGTDEKLFF.

The V gene is TRBV5-1, the J gene TRBJ2-3, with D unclear. Germline CDR1 SGHRS, CDR2 YFSETQ. Trimming cost V 1 base and J 4 bases, with 10 bases left between them. The CDR3 contains 14 residues. Written as DNA, the CDR3 is TGCGCCAGCAGCTTGAATTACTCACCAGATACGCAGTATTTT. Translation: CASSLNYSPDTQYF.

The rearrangement links TRBV6-5 to TRBJ2-7; D is perhaps TRBD2 (5 bases). In germline, CDR1 is MNHEY, CDR2 SVGAGI. Trimming pared 7 bases from V and 3 bases from J, leaving 16 bases between. The CDR3 has 14 amino acids. CDR3: CASTRTGELYEQYF. In nucleotides, the CDR3 is TGTGCCAGCACCAGAACCGGGGAGCTCTACGAGCAGTACTTC.

The V gene is TRBV7-9, the J gene TRBJ2-3, with D unclear. The CDR3 runs to 14 residues. V was trimmed by 1 base and J by 8 bases, leaving 13 bases between them. CDR1 is SEHNR, CDR2 FQNEAQ, per germline (reference sequence). CDR3: CASSLVGGPGTQYF. The CDR3 nucleotides are TGTGCCAGCAGCTTAGTTGGCGGTCCCGGTACGCAGTATTTT.

The chain's CDR3 is CASSGQSQETQYF. The DNA for the CDR3 is TGTGCCAGCAGTGGACAGAGCCAAGAGACCCAGTACTTC. The chain employs TRBV6-6 and TRBJ2-5; TRBD1 is a possible D gene (6 bases). Looked up from germline, CDR1 is MNHNY and CDR2 is SVGAGI (reference sequence). V was trimmed by 5 bases and J by 1 base, leaving 8 bases between them. The length of the CDR3 is 13 residues.

CDR3 DNA sequence: TGTGCCAGCAGCTTAGGGGTCACAGTGCAGCCCCAGCATTTT. Its translation: CASSLGVTVQPQHF. This chain links TRBV11-2 with TRBJ1-5; no clear D gene. The CDR3 is 14 amino acids. Per the germline V gene, CDR1 is SGHAT and CDR2 is FQNNGV. The ends were cut back, 1 base at V and 7 bases at J, with 11 bases in the middle.

The CDR3 nucleotides read TGTGCCACCAGCAGAGAGCCGGGTTGGACTGAAGCTTTCTTT. Protein product: CATSREPGWTEAFF. This sequence joins TRBV15 and TRBJ1-1; no definite D call. Trimming pared 0 bases from V and 5 bases from J, leaving 10 bases between. Germline V gene sequence: CDR1 LNHNV, CDR2 YYDKDF (reference sequence). CDR3 size: 14 residues.

The V call is TRBV27, the J call TRBJ2-7, with 7 bases lining up with TRBD2. The V gene's germline CDR1 is MNHEY and CDR2 SMNVEV (reference sequence). J was trimmed by 0 bases and V by 4 bases; bases with no gene match: 9. This CDR3 contains 16 residues. The chain's CDR3 is CASSSVRRGSSYEQYF. The CDR3 DNA follows: TGTGCCAGCAGTTCTGTTAGGCGGGGGTCCTCCTACGAGCAGTACTTC.

This sequence joins TRBV29-1 and TRBJ2-7; the match to TRBD1 covers 9 bases. The trim removed 3 bases at V and 6 bases at J, leaving 12 bases unmatched. Germline loops: CDR1 SQVTM, CDR2 ANQGSEA. This CDR3 has 15 residues. The CDR3 is CSVDSVGQGSPEQYF. DNA of the CDR3: TGCAGCGTTGATAGCGTGGGACAGGGATCTCCCGAGCAGTACTTC.

The chain uses TRBV18 and TRBJ2-6; 7 bases are a match to TRBD2. The CDR3 totals 13 residues. V gave up 3 bases and J gave up 14 bases; unmatched junction bases: 7. Germline V lookup: CDR1 KGHSH, CDR2 LQKENI. CDR3 residues: CASSPGEGNILTF. As DNA, the CDR3 is TGTGCCAGCTCACCGGGGGAGGGGAACATCCTGACTTTC.

This clone came up a few times. CDR3: CASGQGASYEQYF. In nucleotides, the CDR3 is TGTGCCAGCGGACAGGGGGCTTCCTACGAGCAGTACTTC. This sequence joins TRBV11-3 and TRBJ2-7, with 11 bases that match TRBD1. The germline gives CDR1 SGHNT, CDR2 YENEEA. The CDR3 contains 13 residues. V lost 8 bases and J lost 1; bases outside the gene matches: 1.

The CDR3 coding sequence is TGTGCCAGCAGCTTAGACAGGGACGAGCAGTACTTC. This codes for CASSLDRDEQYF. This sequence joins TRBV11-2 and TRBJ2-7; TRBD1 might be the D (5 bases). Germline CDR1 SGHAT, CDR2 FQNNGV. This CDR3 region has 12 residues. Deletions cut 0 bases from V and 5 bases from J, with 5 bases between.

J is TRBJ1-5 and V is TRBV19; no clear D. The CDR3 runs 13 residues. Between the trimmed V and J ends, which lost 2 bases and 2 bases, there was a span of 4 bases. Germline lookup yields CDR1 LNHDA and CDR2 SQIVND (reference sequence). DNA of the CDR3: TGTGCCAGTAGTATATCAGGCAATCAGCCCCAGCATTTT. Encoded protein: CASSISGNQPQHF.

In nucleotides, the CDR3 is TGTGCCAGCAGCTTAGGGCTAGCGGGGTACCGGACCCAGTACTTC. Translation: CASSLGLAGYRTQYF. The V gene is TRBV7-3, the J gene TRBJ2-5, with 9 bases aligning to TRBD2. The germline gives CDR1 SGHTA, CDR2 FQGTGA. The V gene end was trimmed by 2 bases and the J gene end by 7 bases; junction bases not matched to a gene: 8. CDR3 length: 15 residues.

The chain couples TRBV7-8 to TRBJ2-1; the match to TRBD2 covers 12 bases. Trimming took 6 bases from V and 7 from J; bases not matched to a gene: 7. This CDR3 region has 15 residues. Germline V gene data show CDR1 as SGHVS and CDR2 as FQNEAQ. CDR3 sequence (DNA): TGTGCCAGCAGTTCGACTAGCGGGAGAAGGAATGAGCAGTTCTTC. Its translation: CASSSTSGRRNEQFF.

The chain recombines TRBV28 with TRBJ2-7, with TRBD2 matching over 9 bases. The V and J ends lost 6 bases and 2 bases, in that order; junction bases with no gene match: 2. Germline V gene lookup returns CDR1 MDHEN and CDR2 SYDVKM. This CDR3 is 13 amino acids long. The CDR3 is CASRAGGTYEQYF. Here the CDR3 DNA reads TGTGCCAGCAGGGCGGGGGGGACCTACGAGCAGTACTTC. The whole variable domain, filled in from reference TRBV28 and TRBJ2-7, reads DVKVTQSSRYLVKRTGEKVFLECVQDMDHENMFWYRQDPGLGLRLIYFSYDVKMKEKGDIPEGYSVSREKKERFSLILESASTNQTSMYLCASRAGGTYEQYFGPGTRLTVT.

The chain has TRBV28 and TRBJ2-3; no clear D. The CDR3 has 13 residues. The V gene lost 7 bases and the J gene lost 0 bases, with 8 bases spanning the gap. Per the germline V gene, CDR1 is MDHEN and CDR2 is SYDVKM. In DNA, the CDR3 is TGTGCCAGCACCGCACGGAGCACAGATACGCAGTATTTT. It specifies CASTARSTDTQYF.

The chain links TRBV18 to TRBJ2-1; 12 bases agree with TRBD2. Per the germline V gene, CDR1 is KGHSH and CDR2 is LQKENI. The CDR3 is 17 residues long. Trimming took 7 bases from V and 9 from J; bases not matched to a gene: 16. The chain's CDR3 is CASFDTKTSGREGEQFF. The CDR3 coding sequence is TGTGCCAGCTTCGATACCAAGACTAGCGGGAGAGAGGGTGAGCAGTTCTTC.

The chain couples TRBV30 to TRBJ1-1, with D perhaps matching TRBD1 (6 bases). The CDR3 spans 14 residues. V shed 6 bases and J shed 1 base, with 15 bases lying between them. Germline V gene sequence: CDR1 GTSNPN, CDR2 SVGIG (reference sequence). CDR3 protein: CACHQDSSNTEAFF. The CDR3 region has the DNA TGTGCCTGCCACCAGGACAGCTCGAACACTGAAGCTTTCTTT.

The chain uses TRBV6-5 and TRBJ1-6; a possible D gene is TRBD1 (6 bases). There are 14 residues in the CDR3. V was clipped by 2 bases and J by 7 bases, with 9 bases between them. Germline values: CDR1 MNHEY, CDR2 SVGAGI. CDR3 in amino acids: CASSYGGRNSPLHF. CDR3 nucleotides: TGTGCCAGCAGTTACGGGGGCCGCAATTCACCCCTCCACTTT.

The chain carries TRBV29-1 and TRBJ1-1, with D possibly being TRBD1 (6 bases). The CDR3 covers 13 residues. The germline V and J ends were trimmed by 7 bases and 4 bases, with 16 bases remaining between them. From germline, CDR1 is SQVTM and CDR2 ANQGSEA. This CDR3 reads CSALDRSGTEAFF. CDR3 sequence (DNA): TGCAGCGCCCTAGACAGGTCAGGCACTGAAGCTTTCTTT.